This TCR beta chain was documented in a study of human T cells and chemical hapten exposure. Study as a whole: TCR yields per sample varied mostly from small pooled library volume differences.

Germline assignment: CDR1 SGDLS and CDR2 YYNGEE. Deletions cut 0 bases from V and 3 bases from J, with 9 bases between. The CDR3 length is 14 residues. The library gave individual cDNA molecules unique molecular identifiers. TCRdb processed the RACE reads anew with MiXCR; each CDR3 protein has one entry. Found here are approximately 79,000 distinct CDR3 sequences, about 8.7% of them singletons; the top ten hold over 1.5%. Time point in this sample: healthy volunteer bleed at 6 weeks. From whole blood left unfractionated, total RNA was extracted. Concerning this clonotype itself: Its target is not known.

Whole-study findings and limits: The number of TCRs above 1 in 1000 frequency did not change after DPC sensitization.

The chain joins TRBV9 to TRBJ1-1; D gene unclear. The receptor was derived from a male donor in good health. Some clones in this sample may be carry-over from other donors' samples. Source material: whole blood. The CDR3 loop is CASSVEAGDTEAFF. CDR3 DNA sequence: TGTGCCAGCAGCGTAGAGGCTGGGGACACTGAAGCTTTCTTT.